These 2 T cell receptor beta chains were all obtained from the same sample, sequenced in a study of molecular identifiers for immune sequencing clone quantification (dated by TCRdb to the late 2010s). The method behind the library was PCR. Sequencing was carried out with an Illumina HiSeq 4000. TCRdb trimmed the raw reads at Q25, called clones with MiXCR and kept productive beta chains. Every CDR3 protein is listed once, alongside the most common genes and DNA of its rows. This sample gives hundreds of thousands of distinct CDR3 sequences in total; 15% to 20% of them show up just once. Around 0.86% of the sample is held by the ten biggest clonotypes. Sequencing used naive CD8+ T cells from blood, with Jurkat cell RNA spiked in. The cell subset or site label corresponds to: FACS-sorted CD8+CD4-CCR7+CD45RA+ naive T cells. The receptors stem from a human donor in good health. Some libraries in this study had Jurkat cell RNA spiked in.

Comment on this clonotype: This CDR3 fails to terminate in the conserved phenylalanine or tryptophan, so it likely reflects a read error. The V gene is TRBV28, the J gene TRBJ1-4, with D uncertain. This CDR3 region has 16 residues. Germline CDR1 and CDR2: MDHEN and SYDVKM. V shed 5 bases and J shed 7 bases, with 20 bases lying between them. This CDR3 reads CASSPDGVQTGEKLFL. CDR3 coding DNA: TGTGCCAGCAGTCCCGACGGCGTACAGACTGGTGAAAAACTGTTTTTA.

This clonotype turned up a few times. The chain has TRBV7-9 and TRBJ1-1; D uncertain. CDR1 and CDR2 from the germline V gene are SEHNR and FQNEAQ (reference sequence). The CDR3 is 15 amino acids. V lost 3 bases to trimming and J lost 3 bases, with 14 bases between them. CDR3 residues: CASSLTLNTDTEAFF. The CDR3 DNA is TGTGCCAGCAGCTTGACACTCAATACAGACACTGAAGCTTTCTTT.